Listed here are 8 T cell receptor beta chains from one sample, sequenced in a study of PD-L1 blockade in urothelial cancer. Clones were sequenced by immunoSEQ multiplex PCR, and TCRdb holds only the in-frame ones, with some missing. The repertoire holds 45,000 to 50,000 clones, 88% seen once, with less than 4% in the top ten. Source: PBMCs, taken around atezolizumab (anti-PD-L1) treatment. The receptors derive from a man older than 75 with urothelial cancer.

In nucleotides, the CDR3 is TGTGCCAGTAGCCAATACGACAGAGCCGAGCAGTACTTC. It translates to CASSQYDRAEQYF. This sequence joins TRBV19 and TRBJ2-7, with D perhaps matching TRBD1 (5 bases). CDR1 and CDR2 from the germline V gene are LNHDA and SQIVND (reference sequence). This CDR3 region has 13 residues. Trimming removed 6 bases at V and 6 bases at J, with 15 bases between.

The chain links TRBV5-1 to TRBJ1-3; weak D call: TRBD1 (6 bases). The CDR3 extends over 14 amino acids. V was cut by 0 bases and J by 2 bases, with 6 bases left in between. CDR1 is SGHRS, CDR2 YFSETQ, per germline. The CDR3 DNA is TGCGCCAGCAGCTTGGACAGGGCTGGAAACACCATATATTTT. Translating gives CASSLDRAGNTIYF.

V and J are TRBV21-1 and TRBJ1-5; TRBD1 was called by the table and not checked on the DNA. TRBV21-1 is labeled a pseudogene. This CDR3 region has 17 residues. In DNA, the CDR3 is TGTGCCAGCAGCTCGCCCGGGACAGGGGTCGGTGATCAGCCCCAGCATTTT. Translation gives CASSSPGTGVGDQPQHF.

This clone was observed a single time. The rearrangement uses TRBV25-1 and TRBJ1-1; D possibly corresponds to TRBD1 (6 bases). Trimming shortened V by 6 bases and J by 0 bases, and 20 bases separated the two germline ends. This CDR3 has 17 residues. Germline V gives CDR1 MGHDK, CDR2 SYGVNS. The CDR3 coding sequence is TGTGCCAGCAGAAGAACAGGGAAACCCACCATGAACACTGAAGCTTTCTTT. Residues: CASRRTGKPTMNTEAFF.

The J gene is TRBJ1-1, the V gene TRBV19, with unresolved D. Trimming removed 3 bases from V and 6 bases from J, with 11 bases in between. This CDR3 has 13 amino acids. Germline V gives CDR1 LNHDA, CDR2 SQIVND (reference sequence). CDR3 amino acids: CASSIAILAEAFF. The DNA for the CDR3 is TGTGCCAGTAGTATTGCGATTTTGGCTGAAGCTTTCTTT.

The chain has TRBV7-9 and TRBJ1-2; D uncertain. The germline V and J ends were trimmed by 1 base and 3 bases, with 6 bases remaining between them. Germline CDR1 is SEHNR and CDR2 is FQNEAQ (reference sequence). This CDR3 has 13 residues. CDR3 coding DNA: TGTGCCAGCAGCTTAGTACTCTACTATGGCTACACCTTC. This gives the protein CASSLVLYYGYTF. Full variable domain (rest looked up from reference TRBV7-9 and TRBJ1-2): DTGVSQNPRHKITKRGQNVTFRCDPISEHNRLYWYRQTLGQGPEFLTYFQNEAQLEKSRLLSDRFSAERPKGSFSTLEIQRTEQGDSAMYLCASSLVLYYGYTFGSGTRLTVV.

The chain couples TRBV14 to TRBJ2-7; TRBD2 agrees at 8 bases. CDR3 length equals 15 residues. The trim removed 4 bases at V and 4 bases at J, leaving 9 bases unmatched. Germline assignment: CDR1 SGHDN and CDR2 FVKESK. In DNA form, the CDR3 reads TGTGCCAGCAGCCCCTGGCGAGCGGGAGCTTACGAGCAGTACTTC. Its translation: CASSPWRAGAYEQYF. The whole variable domain, remainder taken from reference TRBV14 and TRBJ2-7, is EAGVTQFPSHSVIEKGQTVTLRCDPISGHDNLYWYRRVMGKEIKFLLHFVKESKQDESGMPNNRFLAERTGGTYSTLKVQPAELEDSGVYFCASSPWRAGAYEQYFGPGTRLTVT.

The rearrangement links TRBV5-1 to TRBJ2-3; 7 bases line up with TRBD2. The germline gives CDR1 SGHRS, CDR2 YFSETQ. CDR3 length equals 15 residues. J was trimmed by 0 bases and V by 3 bases; bases with no gene match: 4. CDR3 in DNA: TGCGCCAGCAGCTCCCGGGGGGTTAGCACAGATACGCAGTATTTT. This gives the protein CASSSRGVSTDTQYF.